Shown below are 5 T cell receptor beta chains from a single sample sequenced in a study of blood T cell repertoires in COVID-19. TCRdb keeps only in-frame clones here, not all; method: immunoSEQ multiplex PCR. The sample lists 250,000 or so clones; approximately 85% were seen once. The sample comprised peripheral blood. The receptor set was obtained from a man aged 45-65 years with acute or convalescent COVID-19.

The chain couples TRBV19 to TRBJ1-4, with no clear D. Germline V gene lookup returns CDR1 LNHDA and CDR2 SQIVND (reference sequence). The germline V and J ends were trimmed by 9 bases and 5 bases, with 16 bases remaining between them. This CDR3 comprises 14 residues. CDR3 in amino acids: CASTPGMWNEKLFF. The DNA for the CDR3 is TGTGCCAGCACCCCGGGTATGTGGAATGAAAAACTGTTTTTT.

The CDR3 is CASSPNPGTGGYGYTF. The DNA for the CDR3 is TGTGCCAGCAGCCCTAATCCCGGGACAGGGGGCTATGGCTACACCTTC. The V and J genes are TRBV27 and TRBJ1-2, with TRBD1 matching 11 bases. The CDR3 extends over 16 amino acids. Trimming took 6 bases from V and 4 from J; bases not matched to a gene: 10. Germline CDR1 is MNHEY and CDR2 is SMNVEV (reference sequence).

J is TRBJ2-1 and V is TRBV30; TRBD1 matches at 10 bases. The CDR3 spans 14 residues. Germline CDR1 GTSNPN, CDR2 SVGIG (reference sequence). The trim removed 8 bases at V and 9 bases at J, leaving 13 bases unmatched. This CDR3 is CATLPGTGEIEQFF. The CDR3 DNA reads TGTGCCACATTACCCGGGACAGGGGAGATTGAGCAGTTCTTC.

The CDR3 protein is CASSLTGGNQPQHF. CDR3 DNA: TGCGCCAGCAGCTTAACAGGAGGCAATCAGCCCCAGCATTTT. The V and J genes are TRBV5-1 and TRBJ1-5, with D perhaps TRBD1 (5 bases). CDR3 length equals 14 residues. Germline V gives CDR1 SGHRS, CDR2 YFSETQ. V dropped 2 bases and J dropped 2 bases, with 8 bases sitting between them. The full variable domain, rest sourced from reference TRBV5-1 and TRBJ1-5, is KAGVTQTPRYLIKTRGQQVTLSCSPISGHRSVSWYQQTPGQGLQFLFEYFSETQRNKGNFPGRFSGRQFSNSRSEMNVSTLELGDSALYLCASSLTGGNQPQHFGDGTRLSIL.

This sequence joins TRBV9 and TRBJ1-2; D uncertain. This CDR3 spans 13 amino acids. Germline-derived CDR1 and CDR2 are SGDLS and YYNGEE. V lost 0 bases and J 6 bases, leaving 9 bases between the germline ends. CDR3 DNA: TGTGCCAGCAGCGTAGGAGCGTGGGATGGCTACACCTTC. Protein sequence: CASSVGAWDGYTF.